The 10 T cell receptor beta chains presented below share a single source sample, sequenced in a study of blood T cell repertoires in COVID-19 (dated by TCRdb to 2018 to 2020). Library method: the immunoSEQ multiplex PCR assay. TCRdb stores this immuneACCESS table with in-frame sequences only. Part of the clones is absent; in the studies checked, under half of the shortfall reflects unresolved V genes, and no reason is known for the rest. For this sample there are under 300,000 clones; 80% to 95% appear just once. The biggest ten clones account for 0.83% of the sample. Sample: peripheral blood. These receptor sequences come from a man aged 30-40 years with COVID-19, enrolled during active disease.

This clone was detected only once. The rearrangement links TRBV6-1 to TRBJ1-1; D is uncertain. V shed 3 bases and J shed 0 bases, with 5 bases lying between them. The CDR3 contains 13 residues. The germline V gene encodes CDR1 MNHNS and CDR2 SASEGT. The CDR3 DNA reads TGTGCCAGCAGTGAGGGAGTGAACACTGAAGCTTTCTTT. The encoded protein is CASSEGVNTEAFF.

This chain connects TRBV27 to TRBJ1-2; 7 bases are a match to TRBD1. CDR1 is MNHEY, CDR2 SMNVEV, per germline (reference sequence). The CDR3 runs 12 residues. Trimming cost V 5 bases and J 7 bases; bases outside gene matches: 4. DNA of the CDR3: TGTGCCAGCAGTGACAGGGTCGGTGGCTACACCTTC. It yields the protein CASSDRVGGYTF.

V usage is TRBV7-3 and J usage is TRBJ1-2; 12 positions agree with TRBD1. Unmatched junction bases numbered 2, after V lost 0 bases and J lost 6 bases. Looked up from germline, CDR1 is SGHTA and CDR2 is FQGTGA. This CDR3 is 15 amino acids long. CDR3 DNA sequence: TGTGCCAGCAGCTTAACTGGGACAGGGGGCGATGGCTACACCTTC. The encoded protein is CASSLTGTGGDGYTF.

This chain joins TRBV3-1 (or the pseudogene TRBV3-2) and TRBJ1-3; TRBD1 matches 7 bases. Trimming cost V 5 bases and J 4 bases; bases outside gene matches: 5. The V gene's germline CDR1 is LGHDT and CDR2 YNNKEL (reference sequence). The CDR3 length is 14 residues. The CDR3 reads CASSETGPGNTIYF. CDR3 coding DNA: TGTGCCAGCAGCGAGACAGGGCCGGGAAACACCATATATTTT.

About this clone itself: The same CDR3 also results from other DNA sequences found in this sample. V gene TRBV5-1 combines with J gene TRBJ1-6; weak D call: TRBD1 (6 bases). The V end was cut by 0 bases, the J end by 5 bases, with 6 bases between. The CDR3 runs 14 residues. The V gene's germline CDR1 is SGHRS and CDR2 YFSETQ. The CDR3 nucleotides read TGCGCCAGCAGCTTGGACAGGGATAATTCACCCCTCCACTTT. Protein: CASSLDRDNSPLHF.

The CDR3 loop reads CASSLETSSAHGELFF. The CDR3 DNA reads as TGTGCCAGCAGTTTGGAGACTAGCAGTGCACACGGGGAGCTGTTTTTT. V gene TRBV7-6 combines with J gene TRBJ2-2, with 7 bases matching TRBD2. J gave up 7 bases and V 6 bases, and 14 bases lay outside the gene matches. CDR1 and CDR2 (germline): SGHVS, FNYEAQ. The CDR3 spans 16 residues.

About this clone itself: Its ends do not fully match the called genes, so a read error is possible. Here the CDR3 reads CASSSPLDF. The CDR3 DNA follows: TGTGCCAGCAGTTCCCCTCTCGATTTT. The chain couples TRBV27 to TRBJ1-3; D unresolved. This CDR3 has 9 amino acids. Germline loops: CDR1 MNHEY, CDR2 SMNVEV (reference sequence).

The V and J genes are TRBV27 and TRBJ1-5; the D is unclear. Germline assignment: CDR1 MNHEY and CDR2 SMNVEV (reference sequence). CDR3 length: 18 residues. Trimming took off 5 bases at V and 6 bases at J, with 26 bases between the two ends. The CDR3 spells CASSLQTPSDIEGQPQHF. Written as DNA, the CDR3 is TGTGCCAGCAGTCTCCAAACCCCCTCCGACATTGAGGGTCAGCCCCAGCATTTT.

The table lists this clone with a count of one. This sequence joins TRBV2 and TRBJ2-2; D call uncertain. V was shortened by 7 bases and J by 0 bases, with 9 bases between the two germline ends. The germline V gene has CDR1 SNHLY and CDR2 FYNNEI. The CDR3 has 14 amino acids. CDR3 in DNA: TGTGCCAGCATAAAGCTAACGAACACCGGGGAGCTGTTTTTT. It yields the protein CASIKLTNTGELFF. The entire variable domain, with the rest obtained from reference TRBV2 and TRBJ2-2, is as follows: EPEVTQTPSHQVTQMGQEVILRCVPISNHLYFYWYRQILGQKVEFLVSFYNNEISEKSEIFDDQFSVERPDGSNFTLKIRSTKLEDSAMYFCASIKLTNTGELFFGEGSRLTVL.

The chain combines TRBV30 with TRBJ1-1; a weak D match, TRBD1 (6 bases). V lost 2 bases and J 5 bases, leaving 15 bases between the germline ends. The CDR3 contains 14 residues. CDR1 GTSNPN and CDR2 SVGIG come from the germline V gene (reference sequence). The CDR3: CAWSPGDLGTEAFF. CDR3 nucleotides: TGTGCCTGGAGTCCAGGGGATTTAGGGACTGAAGCTTTCTTT.